Listed here are 12 T cell receptor beta chains from one sample, sequenced in a study of cytomegalovirus exposure and HLA in healthy donors (dated by TCRdb to about 2017). Libraries came from the immunoSEQ multiplex PCR assay. A mixture of 60 forward primers for TCR Vbeta segments and 13 reverse primers for TCR Jbeta segments was used in the multiplex PCR. Sourced from immuneACCESS, this table was stored by TCRdb with only in-frame sequences that have V and J called. A share of the clones is absent; for the studies checked, an unresolved V gene accounts for under half, and the remainder has no known explanation. The sample profile shows just over 200,000 clones; approximately 70% of them were found once. The ten largest clonotypes hold around 3% of the sample. The sequencing sample was made of PBMCs. All receptors derive from a middle-aged man in good health and CMV-seropositive.

This rearrangement joins TRBV4-1 to TRBJ2-5; D gene ambiguous. CDR1 MGHRA and CDR2 YSYEKL come from the germline V gene. V shed 1 base and J shed 0 bases, with 6 bases lying between them. CDR3 size: 14 residues. For the CDR3, the DNA is TGCGCCAGCAGCCAAGGAGGTCACCAAGAGACCCAGTACTTC. Translation: CASSQGGHQETQYF.

The genes are TRBV19 and TRBJ1-1, with D possibly being TRBD1 (6 bases). V gave up 5 bases and J gave up 3 bases, with 16 bases separating them. CDR1 and CDR2 from the germline V gene are LNHDA and SQIVND (reference sequence). CDR3 length equals 15 residues. The CDR3 reads CASSAQGGGDTEAFF. CDR3 bases: TGTGCCAGTAGTGCCCAAGGGGGGGGCGACACTGAAGCTTTCTTT.

This clone was observed a handful of times. The rearrangement uses TRBV5-1 and TRBJ2-3; 9 bases map to TRBD2. The CDR3 runs 16 residues. CDR1 is SGHRS, CDR2 YFSETQ, per germline. Germline trimming cut 1 base from V and 1 base from J; bases unmatched to any gene: 4. The CDR3 DNA is TGCGCCAGCAGCTTGCGCGGGGGGGCCCGCACAGATACGCAGTATTTT. Translating it yields CASSLRGGARTDTQYF.

The V and J genes are TRBV10-3 and TRBJ1-5; D remains ambiguous. The CDR3 length is 15 residues. V lost 11 bases and J 0 bases, leaving 17 bases between the germline ends. The V gene's germline CDR1 is ENHRY and CDR2 SYGVKD. The CDR3 DNA reads TGTGCCTGCAAGGAGGATTTGGGTAGCAATCAGCCCCAGCATTTT. Translating gives CACKEDLGSNQPQHF.

The rearrangement uses TRBV6-4 and TRBJ1-6; a weak D match, TRBD1 (6 bases). The V and J ends lost 5 bases and 10 bases respectively, with 15 bases between them. Germline CDR1 is MRHNA and CDR2 is SNTAGT. The CDR3 consists of 14 residues. Here the CDR3 DNA reads TGTGCCAGCAGTCTACAGGGAGTTGGATCACCCCTCCACTTT. It is translated as CASSLQGVGSPLHF.

The chain has TRBV5-4 and TRBJ1-4; possibly TRBD1 for D (5 bases). Germline CDR1 and CDR2: SGHNT and YYREEE (reference sequence). The V end was cut by 6 bases, the J end by 3 bases, with 12 bases between. The CDR3 runs to 14 residues. This chain's CDR3 is CASKRDSANEKLFF. CDR3 DNA: TGTGCCAGCAAAAGGGACTCCGCTAATGAAAAACTGTTTTTT. The full variable domain, its missing parts supplied by reference TRBV5-4 and TRBJ1-4, is ETGVTQSPTHLIKTRGQQVTLRCSSQSGHNTVSWYQQALGQGPQFIFQYYREEENGRGNFPPRFSGLQFPNYSSELNVNALELDDSALYLCASKRDSANEKLFFGSGTQLSVL.

This clone was seen a few times. Other DNA variants within this sample encode the same CDR3. CDR3 sequence: CASSSGQGANEKLFF. CDR3 coding DNA: TGCGCCAGCAGCTCGGGACAGGGCGCGAATGAAAAACTGTTTTTT. The chain joins TRBV5-1 to TRBJ1-4; 9 nucleotides match TRBD1. Unmatched junction bases numbered 5, after V lost 3 bases and J lost 5 bases. Looked up from germline, CDR1 is SGHRS and CDR2 is YFSETQ. There are 15 residues in the CDR3. The variable domain in full, with the rest retrieved from reference TRBV5-1 and TRBJ1-4, is KAGVTQTPRYLIKTRGQQVTLSCSPISGHRSVSWYQQTPGQGLQFLFEYFSETQRNKGNFPGRFSGRQFSNSRSEMNVSTLELGDSALYLCASSSGQGANEKLFFGSGTQLSVL.

CDR3 amino acids: CASSYGGDGYEQYF. The CDR3 DNA is TGTGCCAGCAGTTACGGTGGAGACGGCTACGAGCAGTACTTC. The chain joins TRBV6-6 to TRBJ2-7; D is unresolved. Per the germline V gene, CDR1 is MNHNY and CDR2 is SVGAGI (reference sequence). Trimming left V 2 bases short and J 3 bases short, with 11 bases between. The CDR3 contains 14 residues.

This chain joins TRBV29-1 and TRBJ1-1; D remains ambiguous. Trimming left V 7 bases short and J 3 bases short, with 6 bases between. The germline CDR1 and CDR2 sequences are SQVTM and ANQGSEA. CDR3 length: 10 residues. CDR3 loop: CSAGDTEAFF. The CDR3 bases are TGCAGCGCTGGAGACACTGAAGCTTTCTTT.

The chain employs TRBV4-2 and TRBJ2-3; unclear D gene. The CDR3 is 14 residues long. Germline loops: CDR1 LGHNA, CDR2 YNFKEQ. The V gene lost 1 base and the J gene lost 1 base, with 6 bases spanning the gap. In DNA form, the CDR3 reads TGTGCCAGCAGCCAAGGTCTAGGCACAGATACGCAGTATTTT. This sequence encodes CASSQGLGTDTQYF.

The chain's CDR3 is CASSLRDREGEQYF. DNA for the CDR3: TGTGCCAGCAGCTTAAGGGACAGGGAAGGCGAGCAGTACTTC. The chain couples TRBV13 to TRBJ2-5, with 9 bases identical to TRBD1. The last part of the DNA fits TRBJ2-7 better; the J call may be wrong. The CDR3 runs to 14 residues. Germline-derived CDR1 and CDR2 are PRHDT and FYEKMQ (reference sequence).

The rearrangement links TRBV28 to TRBJ1-1; D unresolved. CDR1 and CDR2 (germline): MDHEN, SYDVKM. The CDR3 length is 14 residues. The V gene lost 3 bases and the J gene lost 3 bases, with 11 bases spanning the gap. The CDR3 sequence: CASSLGGGHTEAFF. CDR3 nucleotides: TGTGCCAGCAGTTTGGGAGGAGGGCACACTGAAGCTTTCTTT.